The 24 T cell receptor beta chains below all came from one sample that was sequenced in a study of PD-1 blockade in mismatch repair-deficient tumors. The method was immunoSEQ multiplex PCR; TCRdb's version includes in-frame clones alone and lacks a portion of them. The sample includes 15,000 to 20,000 clones, roughly 84% seen only once; the top ten take about a sixth. The input for sequencing was PBMCs, taken before pembrolizumab treatment. These receptors were collected from an adult with mismatch repair-deficient cancer.

This chain connects TRBV19 to TRBJ2-3, with D possibly matching TRBD2 (5 bases). CDR1 is LNHDA, CDR2 SQIVND, per germline (reference sequence). V shed 5 bases and J shed 0 bases, with 9 bases lying between them. This CDR3 contains 14 residues. DNA for the CDR3: TGTGCCAGTAGTCTTCCGGGGAGCACAGATACGCAGTATTTT. Its protein is CASSLPGSTDTQYF.

CDR3 in DNA: TGCGCCAGCAGACCCGGGACTAGCGGGAGAAACAATGAGCAGTTCTTC. Translating it yields CASRPGTSGRNNEQFF. The genes are TRBV5-1 and TRBJ2-1; 14 bases are shared with TRBD2. Trimming cost V 5 bases and J 5 bases; bases outside gene matches: 6. The germline CDR1 and CDR2 sequences are SGHRS and YFSETQ. This CDR3 has 16 amino acids.

The rearrangement joins TRBV2 to TRBJ2-3; possibly TRBD2 for D (6 bases). Germline loops: CDR1 SNHLY, CDR2 FYNNEI. V was cut by 5 bases and J by 2 bases, with 11 bases left in between. The CDR3 contains 14 residues. CDR3: CASSPGLDTDTQYF. In nucleotides, the CDR3 is TGTGCCAGCAGTCCGGGACTCGACACAGATACGCAGTATTTT.

This sequence joins TRBV7-6 and TRBJ2-1; 7 nucleotides agree with TRBD2. Germline CDR1 is SGHVS and CDR2 is FNYEAQ. Trimming at V came to 5 bases and at J to 2 bases, leaving 18 bases not matched to a gene. The CDR3 consists of 19 residues. CDR3 amino acids: CASSDLPVERESTYNEQFF. The CDR3 region has the DNA TGTGCCAGCAGCGATCTCCCTGTGGAGCGGGAATCCACCTACAATGAGCAGTTCTTC.

This chain links TRBV13 with TRBJ2-7, with 11 bases identical to TRBD2. CDR1 and CDR2 (germline): PRHDT, FYEKMQ (reference sequence). The CDR3 contains 16 residues. V dropped 5 bases and J dropped 0; count of bases not matched to a gene: 6. The CDR3 DNA follows: TGTGCCAGCAGCCCGATTGGGACTAGCGGCTCCTACGAGCAGTACTTC. Translated, it gives CASSPIGTSGSYEQYF.

This chain uses TRBV10-3 with TRBJ2-3; no clear D gene. CDR1 and CDR2 from the germline V gene are ENHRY and SYGVKD. V was shortened by 2 bases and J by 4 bases, with 10 bases between the two germline ends. CDR3 length: 14 amino acids. DNA of the CDR3: TGTGCCATCAGTGAGACCCGAAGGGCAGATACGCAGTATTTT. As protein: CAISETRRADTQYF.

The rearrangement joins TRBV19 to TRBJ1-3; 8 bases line up with TRBD1. The trim removed 8 bases at V and 3 bases at J, leaving 3 bases unmatched. The CDR3 spans 13 residues. Germline-derived CDR1 and CDR2 are LNHDA and SQIVND (reference sequence). Here the CDR3 DNA reads TGTGCCAGTGGGACAGGTATTGGAAACACCATATATTTT. Encoded protein: CASGTGIGNTIYF.

CDR3 nucleotide sequence: TGTGCCAGCAGCTTAAGGACACAAAAAAACATTCAGTACTTC. It encodes CASSLRTQKNIQYF. The rearrangement joins TRBV7-2 to TRBJ2-4, with a tentative D call TRBD1 (5 bases). The length of the CDR3 is 14 residues. Trimming stripped 2 bases from V and 4 bases from J, with 9 bases between. Germline V gene data show CDR1 as SGHTA and CDR2 as FQGNSA.

This chain connects TRBV5-6 to TRBJ2-2; perhaps TRBD2 as D (5 bases). Trimming cost V 4 bases and J 3 bases, with 16 bases left between them. CDR3 length equals 16 residues. Germline CDR1 reads SGHDT; CDR2 reads YYEEEE. CDR3 DNA sequence: TGTGCCAGCAGCCACTCACTAGTAATTGACACCGGGGAGCTGTTTTTT. Its translation is CASSHSLVIDTGELFF. The entire variable domain, with the rest obtained from reference TRBV5-6 and TRBJ2-2, is as follows: DAGVTQSPTHLIKTRGQQVTLRCSPKSGHDTVSWYQQALGQGPQFIFQYYEEEERQRGNFPDRFSGHQFPNYSSELNVNALLLGDSALYLCASSHSLVIDTGELFFGEGSRLTVL.

The V gene is TRBV7-9, the J gene TRBJ2-5; no definite D call. The CDR3 consists of 15 residues. With 1 base removed from V and 5 bases from J, the gap between germline ends came to 14 bases. CDR1 is SEHNR, CDR2 FQNEAQ, per germline (reference sequence). CDR3 coding DNA: TGTGCCAGCAGCTTAGGGCTAGACCCCAGGGAGACCCAGTACTTC. Amino acids: CASSLGLDPRETQYF.

The CDR3 loop reads CASNNGREHNEQFF. As DNA, the CDR3 is TGTGCCAGCAACAACGGGCGGGAGCACAATGAGCAGTTCTTC. This sequence joins TRBV6-5 and TRBJ2-1, with TRBD2 identical over 7 bases. Losses at the gene ends were 7 bases for V and 5 bases for J; bases not matched to a gene: 8. The CDR3 is 14 residues long. CDR1 is MNHEY and CDR2 is SVGAGI in the germline V gene.

CDR3 DNA sequence: TGCGCCAGCAGCTTGGAGGTGGGAGGGGTAGATACGCAGTATTTT. This gives the protein CASSLEVGGVDTQYF. The V call is TRBV5-1, the J call TRBJ2-3, with 7 bases that match TRBD2. The CDR3 extends over 15 amino acids. Germline CDR1 reads SGHRS; CDR2 reads YFSETQ. With V trimmed by 0 bases and J by 5 bases, 6 bases remained unmatched.

This clone was detected once. V usage is TRBV9 and J usage is TRBJ2-1; perhaps D is TRBD1 or TRBD2 (5 bases each). V lost 0 bases and J 9 bases, leaving 13 bases between the germline ends. The CDR3 is made up of 14 amino acids. Germline CDR1 is SGDLS and CDR2 is YYNGEE. Written as DNA, the CDR3 is TGTGCCAGCAGCGTAGCACAGACCGGGACTGAGCAGTTCTTC. This sequence encodes CASSVAQTGTEQFF.

This chain joins TRBV18 and TRBJ2-5; D gene uncertain. The CDR3 runs to 11 residues. Germline-derived CDR1 and CDR2 are KGHSH and LQKENI. Deletions cut 2 bases from V and 6 bases from J, with 4 bases between. The CDR3 here is CASSPKQTQYF. DNA for the CDR3: TGTGCCAGCTCACCAAAACAGACCCAGTACTTC.

CDR3 bases: TGTGCCAGCAGTCCGGGCTTTGCGAATGAGCAGTTCTTC. It translates to CASSPGFANEQFF. J is TRBJ2-1 and V is TRBV28; unclear D gene. The CDR3 is 13 amino acids. The germline V and J ends were trimmed by 5 bases and 7 bases, with 12 bases remaining between them. Per the germline V gene, CDR1 is MDHEN and CDR2 is SYDVKM.

The chain links TRBV10-3 to TRBJ2-7; 10 bases are a match to TRBD1. Germline CDR1 ENHRY, CDR2 SYGVKD. The ends lost 7 bases at V and 3 bases at J; junction bases unmatched: 6. This CDR3 has 14 residues. CDR3 nucleotides: TGTGCCATCAATCCAGGACAGGGGGACTACGAGCAGTACTTC. Amino acids: CAINPGQGDYEQYF.

This chain connects TRBV11-3 to TRBJ1-1; TRBD1 matches 7 bases. Germline V lookup: CDR1 SGHNT, CDR2 YENEEA. The CDR3 length is 15 residues. V trimming: 5 bases; J trimming: 10 bases; junction bases outside the gene matches: 16. As DNA, the CDR3 is TGTGCCAGCAGCGCTGGAGTTGGCCAGGGGGGTACAGCTTTCTTT. It encodes CASSAGVGQGGTAFF.

The chain uses TRBV28 and TRBJ2-3; 13 nucleotides agree with TRBD2. V lost 2 bases and J lost 2; bases outside the gene matches: 1. The CDR3 is 16 amino acids. Germline assignment: CDR1 MDHEN and CDR2 SYDVKM. The CDR3 loop is CASSLGTSGATDTQYF. In DNA, the CDR3 is TGTGCCAGCAGTTTAGGGACTAGCGGGGCCACAGATACGCAGTATTTT. Drawing the rest from reference TRBV28 and TRBJ2-3, the complete variable domain is DVKVTQSSRYLVKRTGEKVFLECVQDMDHENMFWYRQDPGLGLRLIYFSYDVKMKEKGDIPEGYSVSREKKERFSLILESASTNQTSMYLCASSLGTSGATDTQYFGPGTRLTVL.

This chain joins TRBV28 and TRBJ2-3, with 7 bases fitting TRBD2. V lost 2 bases to trimming and J lost 2 bases; unmatched junction nucleotides: 4. This CDR3 region has 15 residues. Germline CDR1 reads MDHEN; CDR2 reads SYDVKM. The CDR3 sequence: CASSLKGLFTDTQYF. The CDR3, as DNA: TGTGCCAGCAGTTTAAAGGGACTATTCACAGATACGCAGTATTTT.

The genes are TRBV10-3 and TRBJ2-3; D unresolved. The CDR3 extends over 11 amino acids. V was clipped by 4 bases and J by 5 bases, with 4 bases between them. Per germline, CDR1 ENHRY and CDR2 SYGVKD. Here the CDR3 reads CAISGGDTQYF. As DNA, the CDR3 is TGTGCCATCAGTGGTGGAGATACGCAGTATTTT.

The rearrangement uses TRBV30 and TRBJ2-5, with 8 bases fitting TRBD2. V lost 3 bases to trimming and J lost 6 bases; unmatched junction nucleotides: 15. Per germline, CDR1 GTSNPN and CDR2 SVGIG (reference sequence). This CDR3 contains 16 residues. The DNA of the CDR3 is TGTGCCTGGAGCCCTAGCGCCCACCGGGGGGGACAGACCCAGTACTTC. This sequence encodes CAWSPSAHRGGQTQYF.

The chain recombines TRBV12-5 with TRBJ1-1, with unresolved D. This CDR3 region has 13 residues. Germline V gene sequence: CDR1 LGHNT, CDR2 FRNRAP. Trimming left V 2 bases short and J 5 bases short, with 9 bases between. CDR3 sequence reads: CASGLTRGTEAFF. The DNA for the CDR3 is TGTGCTAGTGGTTTGACCCGGGGTACTGAAGCTTTCTTT.

This clone was found once. CDR3 DNA sequence: TGTGCCAGTAGTCGTTGGACAGGACCAGCTAACTATGGCTACACCTTC. Translation gives CASSRWTGPANYGYTF. The genes are TRBV19 and TRBJ1-2; TRBD1 agrees at 7 bases. Trimming at V came to 5 bases and at J to 0 bases, leaving 9 bases not matched to a gene. CDR3 length: 16 residues. CDR1 and CDR2 (germline): LNHDA, SQIVND (reference sequence).

The chain is built from TRBV7-9 and TRBJ2-1; 13 bases fit TRBD2. V shed 4 bases, J shed 12 bases, and the junction held 3 bases outside the gene matches. The CDR3 spans 13 residues. The germline V gene encodes CDR1 SEHNR and CDR2 FQNEAQ (reference sequence). The CDR3 DNA sequence: TGTGCCAGCAGCTCACTAGCGGGAGGGAGGCAGTTCTTC. This sequence encodes CASSSLAGGRQFF.